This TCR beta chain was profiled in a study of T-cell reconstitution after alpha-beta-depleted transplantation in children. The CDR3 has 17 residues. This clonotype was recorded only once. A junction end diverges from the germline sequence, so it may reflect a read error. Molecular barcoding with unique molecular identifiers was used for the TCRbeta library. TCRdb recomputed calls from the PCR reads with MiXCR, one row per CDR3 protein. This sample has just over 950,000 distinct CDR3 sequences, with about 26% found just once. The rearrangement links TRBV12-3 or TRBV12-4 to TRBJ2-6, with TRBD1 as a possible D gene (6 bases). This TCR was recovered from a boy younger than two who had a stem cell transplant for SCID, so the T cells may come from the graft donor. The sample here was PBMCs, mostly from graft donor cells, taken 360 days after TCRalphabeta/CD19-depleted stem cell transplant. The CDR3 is CASSLAAGVNGANVPTF. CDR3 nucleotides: TGTGCCAGCAGTTTAGCGGCAGGGGTAAATGGGGCCAACGTCCCGACTTTC.